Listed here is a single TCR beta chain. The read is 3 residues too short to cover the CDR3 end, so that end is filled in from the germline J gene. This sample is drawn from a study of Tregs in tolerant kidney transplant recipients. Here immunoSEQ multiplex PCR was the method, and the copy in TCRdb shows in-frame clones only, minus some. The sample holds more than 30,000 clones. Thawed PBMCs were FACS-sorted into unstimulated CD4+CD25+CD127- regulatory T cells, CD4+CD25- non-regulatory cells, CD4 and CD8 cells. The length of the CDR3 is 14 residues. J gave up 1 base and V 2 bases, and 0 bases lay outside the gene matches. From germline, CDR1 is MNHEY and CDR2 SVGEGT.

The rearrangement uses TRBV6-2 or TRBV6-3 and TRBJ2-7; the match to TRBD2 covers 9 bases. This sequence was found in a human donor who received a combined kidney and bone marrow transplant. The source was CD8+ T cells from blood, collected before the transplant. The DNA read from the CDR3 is TGTGCCAGCAGTTACGCGGGAGGGTCCTACGAG. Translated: CASSYAGGSYE. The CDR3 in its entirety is CASSYAGGSYEQYF.